A single sample is the source of the 19 T cell receptor beta chains below, sequenced in a study of T-cell reconstitution after alpha-beta-depleted transplantation in children. Unique molecular identifiers were built into the TCRbeta library. Each CDR3 protein gets one entry after TCRdb re-called the PCR reads with MiXCR. The data hold about a million distinct CDR3 sequences, with less than 30% observed a single time. This sample comprised PBMCs, mostly from graft donor cells, obtained 360 days after TCRalphabeta/CD19-depleted stem cell transplant. These receptor sequences come from a boy under three years old who had a stem cell transplant for SCID, so the T cells may come from the graft donor.

CDR3 nucleotides: TGCGCCAGCAGCGCCGACAGGCACACCGGGGAGCTGTTTTTT. It yields the protein CASSADRHTGELFF. The chain uses TRBV5-1 and TRBJ2-2; tentative D call: TRBD1 (6 bases). The V gene lost 4 bases and the J gene lost 3 bases, with 10 bases spanning the gap. CDR3 length equals 14 residues. Per germline, CDR1 SGHRS and CDR2 YFSETQ.

The chain is built from TRBV2 and TRBJ2-7; no firm D call. The length of the CDR3 is 11 residues. Germline CDR1 reads SNHLY; CDR2 reads FYNNEI. Trimming stripped 6 bases from V and 3 bases from J, with 6 bases between. The CDR3: CASRALYEQYF. The CDR3 nucleotides read TGTGCCAGCAGGGCCCTCTACGAGCAGTACTTC.

The chain joins TRBV18 to TRBJ2-3; D uncertain. Trimming took off 1 base at V and 2 bases at J, with 7 bases between the two ends. The CDR3 contains 14 residues. The V gene's germline CDR1 is KGHSH and CDR2 LQKENI. CDR3 residues: CASSPRQITDTQYF. In DNA form, the CDR3 reads TGTGCCAGCTCACCACGGCAGATCACAGATACGCAGTATTTT.

V is TRBV6-2 or TRBV6-3 and J is TRBJ2-3; 9 bases are a match to TRBD1. Germline V gene sequence: CDR1 MNHEY, CDR2 SVGEGT. The CDR3 totals 16 residues. V was pared by 6 bases and J by 3 bases, with 10 bases of the junction left unmatched. The CDR3 loop reads CASSPQGAIYTDTQYF. CDR3 DNA sequence: TGTGCCAGCAGCCCACAGGGGGCGATTTATACAGATACGCAGTATTTT.

This clonotype was seen only a few times. The CDR3: CSARDPWRGAQETQYF. In DNA, the CDR3 is TGCAGTGCTAGAGATCCTTGGCGGGGGGCGCAAGAGACCCAGTACTTC. This chain connects TRBV20-1 to TRBJ2-5; 8 bases are shared with TRBD2. V lost 0 bases and J lost 2; bases outside the gene matches: 8. There are 16 residues in the CDR3. Per the germline V gene, CDR1 is DFQATT and CDR2 is SNEGSKA (reference sequence).

V and J are TRBV28 and TRBJ2-7; D uncertain. V lost 6 bases to trimming and J lost 6 bases, with 9 bases between them. CDR3 length: 11 amino acids. Germline loops: CDR1 MDHEN, CDR2 SYDVKM. This CDR3 is CASSQSSEQYF. CDR3 bases: TGTGCCAGCAGCCAAAGCAGCGAGCAGTACTTC.

This clonotype appeared a few times. This rearrangement joins TRBV12-3 or TRBV12-4 to TRBJ1-2; TRBD1 aligns across 9 bases. V trimming: 4 bases; J trimming: 8 bases; junction bases outside the gene matches: 5. The CDR3 runs 13 residues. The CDR3 reads CASSSGTGPGYTF. For the CDR3, the DNA is TGTGCCAGCAGTTCCGGGACAGGGCCCGGCTACACCTTC.

The chain is built from TRBV13 and TRBJ2-7; 10 bases match TRBD1. The CDR3 loop spans 16 amino acids. Losses at the gene ends were 4 bases for V and 1 base for J; bases not matched to a gene: 7. Germline V gives CDR1 PRHDT, CDR2 FYEKMQ (reference sequence). The CDR3 DNA reads TGTGCCAGCAGCTACCGGACAGGGGGACCATCCTACGAGCAGTACTTC. Translated: CASSYRTGGPSYEQYF.

This clonotype was detected only a few times. The chain joins TRBV28 to TRBJ2-7; D is uncertain. V was cut by 2 bases and J by 6 bases, with 14 bases left in between. The length of the CDR3 is 14 residues. Germline V gives CDR1 MDHEN, CDR2 SYDVKM. As DNA, the CDR3 is TGTGCCAGCAGTTTAAGGGTGGTGCGGAGCGAGCAGTACTTC. Translation: CASSLRVVRSEQYF.

The V gene is TRBV23-1, the J gene TRBJ2-4; D gene unclear. TRBV23-1 is an ORF, and what it does is uncertain. V was clipped by 2 bases and J by 0 bases, with 5 bases between them. CDR3 length equals 14 residues. CDR3 sequence: CASSQDGAKNIQYF. The CDR3 DNA follows: TGCGCCAGCAGTCAAGACGGAGCCAAAAACATTCAGTACTTC.

The chain couples TRBV28 to TRBJ2-4; D possibly matches TRBD1 or TRBD2 (5 bases each). The CDR3 has 15 amino acids. V lost 2 bases to trimming and J lost 7 bases, with 15 bases between them. CDR1 MDHEN and CDR2 SYDVKM come from the germline V gene. CDR3: CASSLRPGTVNIQYF. The CDR3 DNA follows: TGTGCCAGCAGTTTAAGACCTGGGACCGTCAACATTCAGTACTTC.

This rearrangement joins TRBV4-1 to TRBJ1-1; no definite D call. V was clipped by 1 base and J by 12 bases, with 12 bases between them. This CDR3 contains 12 residues. Germline V gene sequence: CDR1 MGHRA, CDR2 YSYEKL. The CDR3 bases are TGCGCCAGCAGCCAAGTCGGGCAGAAAACTTTCTTT. Translating gives CASSQVGQKTFF.

This chain connects TRBV29-1 to TRBJ1-1; tentative D call: TRBD1 (5 bases). This CDR3 contains 14 residues. Trimming stripped 3 bases from V and 2 bases from J, with 13 bases between. CDR1 and CDR2 from the germline V gene are SQVTM and ANQGSEA. The CDR3 DNA sequence: TGCAGCGTTGACTTCCCAGGGACTAACACTGAAGCTTTCTTT. Translation gives CSVDFPGTNTEAFF.

This clonotype was detected only a few times. The DNA for the CDR3 is TGTGCCAGCAGCCAAGAGTGGGGCAGGGGGCCCGAAGGGTACACCTTC. This sequence encodes CASSQEWGRGPEGYTF. V and J are TRBV4-2 and TRBJ1-2; 8 positions agree with TRBD1. With 0 bases clipped from V and 11 bases from J, the junction kept 14 bases outside the gene matches. Germline assignment: CDR1 LGHNA and CDR2 YNFKEQ. This CDR3 has 16 residues.

The chain is built from TRBV5-1 and TRBJ2-3, with D possibly matching TRBD1 (5 bases). Germline CDR1 is SGHRS and CDR2 is YFSETQ. The length of the CDR3 is 15 residues. Trimming removed 0 bases at V and 2 bases at J, with 10 bases between. CDR3 DNA sequence: TGCGCCAGCAGCTTGGGTGACAGCTTCACAGATACGCAGTATTTT. Translated, it gives CASSLGDSFTDTQYF.

The chain combines TRBV6-2 or TRBV6-3 with TRBJ2-6; D gene unclear. V was clipped by 5 bases and J by 6 bases, with 17 bases between them. Germline V lookup: CDR1 MNHEY, CDR2 SVGEGT. This CDR3 comprises 16 residues. Written as DNA, the CDR3 is TGTGCCAGCAGTCCCTACCTCCCCGGGTTGGCCAACGTCCTGACTTTC. Translation gives CASSPYLPGLANVLTF.

About this clonotype itself: Mismatch with germline at one junction end may stem from a read error. The chain carries TRBV20-1 and TRBJ1-1; D perhaps matches TRBD1 (5 bases). CDR1 and CDR2 from the germline V gene are DFQATT and SNEGSKA (reference sequence). The CDR3 runs 12 residues. Here the CDR3 reads CSARVGESIAFF. The CDR3 bases are TGCAGTGCCAGAGTGGGGGAATCCATTGCTTTCTTT.

This clonotype was observed a handful of times. No conserved phenylalanine or tryptophan is present at the end of the CDR3, so a read error is the likely explanation. Because the CDR3's place on the DNA is in doubt, the DNA is left out and the CDR3 is given as listed by TCRdb. J is TRBJ2-7 and V is TRBV7-9; TRBD2, the table's D call, was not compared with the DNA. Germline loops: CDR1 SEHNR, CDR2 FQNEAQ (reference sequence). The CDR3 is 10 amino acids long, termini counted. CDR3 residues: CASSFGGGSG.

This clonotype was detected only a few times. This chain connects TRBV10-3 to TRBJ2-7, with TRBD1 as a possible D gene (6 bases). CDR1 ENHRY and CDR2 SYGVKD come from the germline V gene. CDR3 length: 12 residues. The V and J ends lost 5 bases and 4 bases respectively, with 9 bases between them. Written as DNA, the CDR3 is TGTGCCATCAGTCCACAGGGTTACGAGCAGTACTTC. Amino acids: CAISPQGYEQYF.